A single TCR beta chain is shown here with its context. This table comes from immunoSEQ multiplex PCR, and its TCRdb copy is limited to in-frame clones, with some not included. Counted here are about 38,000 clones, about 74% occurring once; the ten biggest clones make up roughly a tenth. These data are taken from a study of blood T cell repertoires in COVID-19. This CDR3 is 18 amino acids long. CDR1 and CDR2 from the germline V gene are SEHNR and FQNEAQ (reference sequence). V was clipped by 4 bases and J by 0 bases; unmatched bases: 11. Sequencing used peripheral blood. The TCR was taken from a man in his 70s with COVID-19, enrolled during active disease. V gene TRBV7-9 combines with J gene TRBJ2-7, with 11 bases identical to TRBD2. The CDR3 DNA reads as TGTGCCAGCAGCTCCTCTAGCGGGGGGCGAACCATCTCCTACGAGCAGTACTTC. It translates to CASSSSSGGRTISYEQYF. The full variable domain, with the rest looked up from reference TRBV7-9 and TRBJ2-7, is DTGVSQNPRHKITKRGQNVTFRCDPISEHNRLYWYRQTLGQGPEFLTYFQNEAQLEKSRLLSDRFSAERPKGSFSTLEIQRTEQGDSAMYLCASSSSSGGRTISYEQYFGPGTRLTVT.